Sequencing of this T cell receptor (beta chain) was carried out in a study of blood T cell repertoires in COVID-19. V lost 1 base to trimming and J lost 10 bases, with 10 bases between them. Germline V gene data show CDR1 as DFQATT and CDR2 as SNEGSKA (reference sequence). The CDR3 is made up of 11 amino acids. Sequencing was performed with immunoSEQ multiplex PCR; in TCRdb, only in-frame clones are kept and a portion is missing. The sample comprises 150,000 to 200,000 clones, about 78% of which are singletons, and roughly 8.7% rests with the top ten. Sequencing was performed on peripheral blood. This rearrangement joins TRBV20-1 to TRBJ1-1; no clear D. The sequence derives from a woman aged 45 to 65 with active or convalescent COVID-19. The DNA for the CDR3 is TGCAGTGCTAGAGCCGAAGGGAGAGCTTTCTTT. Amino acid sequence: CSARAEGRAFF.